The 31 T cell receptor beta chains below come from one sample, sequenced in a study of OX40 agonist ivuxolimab in advanced cancers. Repertoires were generated with immunoSEQ multiplex PCR, while TCRdb's copy carries only in-frame clones and drops some. The sample yields about 23,000 clones, roughly 80% seen once. The sequencing here drew on CD4+ or CD8+ T cells sorted from blood, taken in a trial of the OX40 agonist ivuxolimab. These receptors were taken from an adult with an advanced solid tumor such as melanoma, head and neck, liver or kidney cancer.

This chain uses TRBV27 with TRBJ2-7, with TRBD1 matching 11 bases. V lost 2 bases, J lost 6 bases, and 0 bases stayed unmatched. CDR1 is MNHEY and CDR2 is SMNVEV in the germline V gene (reference sequence). This CDR3 contains 13 residues. In DNA, the CDR3 is TGTGCCAGCAGTTTAGGGACAGGGGGCGAGCAGTACTTC. Amino acids: CASSLGTGGEQYF.

This clone was observed a handful of times. The rearrangement uses TRBV6-5 and TRBJ2-3; D is undetermined. The V gene's germline CDR1 is MNHEY and CDR2 SVGAGI. Trimming took off 2 bases at V and 4 bases at J, with 7 bases between the two ends. The CDR3 is 13 amino acids. The CDR3 sequence is CASSYRSSDTQYF. The CDR3 DNA reads TGTGCCAGCAGTTACCGTTCCTCAGATACGCAGTATTTT.

This clone was detected only a few times. This chain connects TRBV14 to TRBJ1-1; D remains unclear. The V gene's germline CDR1 is SGHDN and CDR2 FVKESK. The CDR3 is made up of 14 amino acids. Trimming stripped 0 bases from V and 2 bases from J, with 7 bases between. CDR3 DNA sequence: TGTGCCAGCAGCCAAGAGTGGGGAAACACTGAAGCTTTCTTT. This translates into CASSQEWGNTEAFF.

The V gene is TRBV13, the J gene TRBJ1-4, with TRBD1 as a possible D gene (5 bases). Trimming stripped 5 bases from V and 8 bases from J, with 18 bases between. The germline V gene encodes CDR1 PRHDT and CDR2 FYEKMQ (reference sequence). The CDR3 totals 15 residues. This CDR3 is CASSHRGETAEKLFF. Written as DNA, the CDR3 is TGTGCCAGCAGCCACCGAGGAGAGACAGCCGAAAAACTGTTTTTT.

The genes are TRBV7-9 and TRBJ2-2, with 11 nucleotides matching TRBD2. This CDR3 has 17 amino acids. Germline V gives CDR1 SEHNR, CDR2 FQNEAQ (reference sequence). V lost 11 bases to trimming and J lost 0 bases; unmatched junction nucleotides: 11. CDR3 loop: CAGDPGLADPNTGELFF. The CDR3 DNA follows: TGTGCCGGCGATCCGGGACTAGCGGACCCGAACACCGGGGAGCTGTTTTTT.

This clone was seen once. At one of its ends the junction is not consistent with the germline gene, which may arise from a read error. The chain couples TRBV4-1 to TRBJ1-2; TRBD1 aligns across 8 bases. This CDR3 contains 14 residues. CDR1 is MGHRA and CDR2 is YSYEKL in the germline V gene. CDR3 residues: CASSQGQGRYDYTF. The CDR3 coding sequence is TGCGCCAGCAGCCAAGGACAGGGGCGTTATGACTACACCTTC.

The chain has TRBV6-4 and TRBJ2-5, with 7 bases lining up with TRBD1. This CDR3 comprises 17 residues. The junction had 15 bases not matched to a gene; V was cut back by 8 bases and J by 0 bases. Per germline, CDR1 MRHNA and CDR2 SNTAGT. CDR3: CASSNPGQSWYQETQYF. As DNA, the CDR3 is TGTGCCAGCTCAAACCCGGGACAGAGCTGGTACCAAGAGACCCAGTACTTC.

V is TRBV4-3 and J is TRBJ1-1; tentatively, D is TRBD1 (5 bases). This CDR3 spans 16 amino acids. The V end was cut by 1 base, the J end by 5 bases, with 17 bases between. Per the germline V gene, CDR1 is LGHNA and CDR2 is YSLEER. CDR3 protein: CASSQGLGQGGTEAFF. CDR3 sequence (DNA): TGCGCCAGCAGCCAAGGTTTGGGGCAGGGAGGGACTGAAGCTTTCTTT.

The CDR3 DNA follows: TGTGCCAGCAGCTTTGGGGGGATGCAGGGGTTGTTCGCAGATACGCAGTATTTT. It codes for CASSFGGMQGLFADTQYF. This chain links TRBV11-2 with TRBJ2-3; perhaps D is TRBD1 or TRBD2 (6 bases each). This CDR3 spans 18 amino acids. V lost 3 bases and J 4 bases, leaving 23 bases between the germline ends. Germline lookup yields CDR1 SGHAT and CDR2 FQNNGV.

J is TRBJ2-5 and V is TRBV5-1, with 10 nucleotides matching TRBD2. Germline V gives CDR1 SGHRS, CDR2 YFSETQ. J lost 4 bases, V lost 0 bases, and 12 bases had no gene match. This CDR3 region has 18 residues. DNA for the CDR3: TGCGCCAGCAGCTTGGGGGAAGGAGCGGGAGGGCCAGGAGAGACCCAGTACTTC. Translation gives CASSLGEGAGGPGETQYF.

CDR3 DNA: TGTGCCAGCAGTTTATCAGGGACAGATACGCAGTATTTT. Encoded protein: CASSLSGTDTQYF. The J gene is TRBJ2-3, the V gene TRBV27; D is ambiguous. The ends were cut back, 0 bases at V and 3 bases at J, with 4 bases in the middle. Germline V gives CDR1 MNHEY, CDR2 SMNVEV (reference sequence). The CDR3 totals 13 residues.

V is TRBV6-5 and J is TRBJ2-5, with TRBD2 identical over 9 bases. CDR1 is MNHEY and CDR2 is SVGAGI in the germline V gene. This CDR3 is built from 15 residues. Trimming removed 5 bases from V and 0 bases from J; junction bases left unmatched: 4. CDR3 region: CASSAGGLYQETQYF. The DNA of the CDR3 is TGTGCCAGCAGTGCGGGGGGGCTGTACCAAGAGACCCAGTACTTC.

This clone appeared a single time. The V call is TRBV6-6, the J call TRBJ2-1; TRBD1 aligns across 8 bases. Looked up from germline, CDR1 is MNHNY and CDR2 is SVGAGI (reference sequence). CDR3 size: 12 residues. The V segment lost 7 bases and the J segment 10 bases; nucleotides outside the gene matches: 6. The CDR3 sequence is CASTTGQGEQFF. The DNA of the CDR3 is TGTGCCAGCACCACCGGACAGGGAGAGCAGTTCTTC.

This sequence joins TRBV27 and TRBJ2-2; 9 bases agree with TRBD1. The germline V gene encodes CDR1 MNHEY and CDR2 SMNVEV (reference sequence). The CDR3 runs 19 residues. After removal of 1 base from V and 6 bases from J, the junction contained 15 bases not matched to a gene. CDR3 sequence reads: CASSLFPGQGGPAAGELFF. Written as DNA, the CDR3 is TGTGCCAGCAGTTTATTCCCGGGACAGGGAGGGCCAGCCGCCGGGGAGCTGTTTTTT.

This clone was seen a few times. The chain has TRBV19 and TRBJ2-7, with a possible D match to TRBD1 (6 bases). The CDR3 extends over 13 amino acids. Germline V lookup: CDR1 LNHDA, CDR2 SQIVND (reference sequence). Trimming took 3 bases from V and 5 from J, leaving 11 bases between them. In DNA form, the CDR3 reads TGTGCCAGTAGTATCTCCACAGGGAACGAGCAGTACTTC. Translating it yields CASSISTGNEQYF.

The chain has TRBV14 and TRBJ1-1; D unclear. Germline V gene data show CDR1 as SGHDN and CDR2 as FVKESK. The CDR3 is 13 residues long. V was cut by 2 bases and J by 7 bases, with 11 bases left in between. CDR3 DNA sequence: TGTGCCAGCAGCCAATCGGACGGCCATGAAGCTTTCTTT. This sequence encodes CASSQSDGHEAFF.

Here the CDR3 DNA reads TGTGCCAGCAGCGTAGCCGACAGTGGCTACGAGCAGTACTTC. This translates into CASSVADSGYEQYF. This sequence joins TRBV9 and TRBJ2-7; D possibly corresponds to TRBD1 (5 bases). The germline CDR1 and CDR2 sequences are SGDLS and YYNGEE. V lost 0 bases and J lost 3, with 10 bases in between. The CDR3 covers 14 residues.

The chain links TRBV9 to TRBJ1-2; TRBD1 matches 8 bases. Germline V gene sequence: CDR1 SGDLS, CDR2 YYNGEE. Trimming at V came to 4 bases and at J to 1 base, leaving 6 bases not matched to a gene. CDR3 length equals 15 residues. The CDR3 sequence: CASSLTTGVNYGYTF. The DNA for the CDR3 is TGTGCCAGCAGCCTTACGACAGGGGTTAACTATGGCTACACCTTC.

This clone was counted a few times. The CDR3 coding sequence is TGTGCCAGCAGTTGGGGGAACAGGTTGGGCTACACCTTC. Encoded protein: CASSWGNRLGYTF. The rearrangement links TRBV28 to TRBJ1-2; a weak D match, TRBD1 (5 bases). Trimming cost V 4 bases and J 8 bases, with 14 bases left between them. Germline CDR1 and CDR2: MDHEN and SYDVKM. CDR3 length: 13 amino acids.

The chain links TRBV5-1 to TRBJ1-5; D is ambiguous. Looked up from germline, CDR1 is SGHRS and CDR2 is YFSETQ. The V gene lost 1 base and the J gene lost 7 bases, with 9 bases spanning the gap. This CDR3 spans 13 amino acids. CDR3 amino acids: CASSLIGEQPQHF. For the CDR3, the DNA is TGCGCCAGCAGCTTGATAGGCGAGCAGCCCCAGCATTTT. Using reference TRBV5-1 and TRBJ1-5 for the parts outside the CDR3, the full variable domain is KAGVTQTPRYLIKTRGQQVTLSCSPISGHRSVSWYQQTPGQGLQFLFEYFSETQRNKGNFPGRFSGRQFSNSRSEMNVSTLELGDSALYLCASSLIGEQPQHFGDGTRLSIL.

J is TRBJ2-7 and V is TRBV7-9; 10 nucleotides line up with TRBD2. Trimming cost V 5 bases and J 3 bases; bases outside gene matches: 10. The CDR3 contains 16 residues. Germline loops: CDR1 SEHNR, CDR2 FQNEAQ (reference sequence). CDR3 loop: CASSVTSGITVYEQYF. DNA of the CDR3: TGTGCCAGCAGCGTAACTAGCGGGATAACCGTCTACGAGCAGTACTTC. The whole variable domain, remainder taken from reference TRBV7-9 and TRBJ2-7, is DTGVSQNPRHKITKRGQNVTFRCDPISEHNRLYWYRQTLGQGPEFLTYFQNEAQLEKSRLLSDRFSAERPKGSFSTLEIQRTEQGDSAMYLCASSVTSGITVYEQYFGPGTRLTVT.

The chain has TRBV5-5 and TRBJ2-1, with a possible D match to TRBD1 (5 bases). Germline V CDR1 and CDR2: SGHKS, YYEKEE (reference sequence). The CDR3 is 15 residues long. V lost 0 bases, J lost 6 bases, and 13 bases lay in between. CDR3 in amino acids: CASSLVIDSFNEQFF. The CDR3 nucleotides read TGTGCCAGCAGCTTGGTAATTGACAGCTTCAATGAGCAGTTCTTC.

This clone was counted a single time. The chain couples TRBV6-1 to TRBJ2-3, with D possibly matching TRBD2 (6 bases). Deletions cut 1 base from V and 4 bases from J, with 12 bases between. In germline, CDR1 is MNHNS, CDR2 SASEGT. CDR3 size: 15 residues. The CDR3 is CASSEVGGTSDTQYF. For the CDR3, the DNA is TGTGCCAGCAGTGAAGTTGGCGGGACCTCAGATACGCAGTATTTT.

The V and J genes are TRBV5-1 and TRBJ2-7; D is unresolved. Trimming cost V 0 bases and J 4 bases, with 14 bases left between them. Germline V CDR1 and CDR2: SGHRS, YFSETQ. The CDR3 is 15 residues long. The CDR3 spells CASSLGTSGLYEQYF. The DNA for the CDR3 is TGCGCCAGCAGCTTGGGGACGTCCGGCCTTTACGAGCAGTACTTC.

The chain uses TRBV5-1 and TRBJ2-1; D not resolved. Trimming took 0 bases from V and 7 from J, leaving 11 bases between them. This CDR3 has 14 residues. CDR1 and CDR2 (germline): SGHRS, YFSETQ. CDR3 sequence reads: CASSLAIEVNEQFF. CDR3 sequence (DNA): TGCGCCAGCAGCTTGGCCATTGAAGTAAATGAGCAGTTCTTC.

V and J are TRBV7-9 and TRBJ2-1, with 9 bases lining up with TRBD1. Per germline, CDR1 SEHNR and CDR2 FQNEAQ (reference sequence). Losses at the gene ends were 3 bases for V and 8 bases for J; bases not matched to a gene: 2. The CDR3 spans 13 residues. The CDR3 DNA follows: TGTGCCAGCAGCTTTACAGGGGGCGATGAGCAGTTCTTC. Translated: CASSFTGGDEQFF.

The genes are TRBV6-1 and TRBJ2-7, with no clear D. Trimming pared 0 bases from V and 1 base from J, leaving 1 base between. This CDR3 spans 12 amino acids. Germline V gene lookup returns CDR1 MNHNS and CDR2 SASEGT. CDR3: CASSEASYEQYF. The CDR3 DNA follows: TGTGCCAGCAGTGAAGCATCCTACGAGCAGTACTTC.

The chain links TRBV27 to TRBJ2-2; D uncertain. The CDR3 covers 14 residues. With 6 bases removed from V and 4 bases from J, the gap between germline ends came to 12 bases. The germline V gene encodes CDR1 MNHEY and CDR2 SMNVEV (reference sequence). The CDR3 bases are TGTGCCAGCAGCCCCGTAGTAGGCACCGGGGAGCTGTTTTTT. Its translation: CASSPVVGTGELFF.

V is TRBV5-6 and J is TRBJ2-1; no definite D call. The length of the CDR3 is 12 residues. Germline V gene lookup returns CDR1 SGHDT and CDR2 YYEEEE. V dropped 2 bases and J dropped 3 bases, with 3 bases sitting between them. In DNA, the CDR3 is TGTGCCAGCAGCTTCAGCTACAATGAGCAGTTCTTC. Residues: CASSFSYNEQFF.

This clone was seen only once. V gene TRBV7-9 combines with J gene TRBJ2-2; no definite D call. V gave up 1 base and J gave up 9 bases, with 6 bases separating them. CDR1 is SEHNR, CDR2 FQNEAQ, per germline (reference sequence). CDR3 length equals 12 residues. The CDR3 sequence: CASSLGLRELFF. CDR3 coding DNA: TGTGCCAGCAGCTTAGGCCTGCGGGAGCTGTTTTTT.

This clone was seen a single time. This chain joins TRBV5-1 and TRBJ1-1; TRBD1 aligns across 9 bases. The J segment lost 8 bases and the V segment lost 5 bases, leaving 10 bases of the junction unmatched. The CDR3 is 14 amino acids. Germline V lookup: CDR1 SGHRS, CDR2 YFSETQ. CDR3 DNA sequence: TGCGCCAGCAGTATTTGGACAGGGGCCGAAGAAGCTTTCTTT. It encodes CASSIWTGAEEAFF. Together with reference TRBV5-1 and TRBJ1-1, the CDR3 gives the full variable domain: KAGVTQTPRYLIKTRGQQVTLSCSPISGHRSVSWYQQTPGQGLQFLFEYFSETQRNKGNFPGRFSGRQFSNSRSEMNVSTLELGDSALYLCASSIWTGAEEAFFGQGTRLTVV.